Listed here is a single TCR beta chain. Germline V gene data show CDR1 as GTSNPN and CDR2 as SVGIG (reference sequence). V lost 1 base and J 2 bases, leaving 6 bases between the germline ends. This CDR3 has 12 residues. Clones were read by immunoSEQ multiplex PCR, and TCRdb kept only the in-frame ones, dropping some. Counted here are under 150,000 clones, over 80% occurring once; the ten biggest clones make up approximately 2.1%. These data are taken from a study of blood T cell repertoires in COVID-19. In the study overall: PBMCs, B-cell-depleted T cells, or T cells provided the cDNA or gDNA that made up the material.

Sequencing was performed on peripheral blood. This chain connects TRBV30 to TRBJ2-7; D is unresolved. The sequence came from a man younger than 40 with acute or convalescent COVID-19. CDR3 sequence: CAWSDLAYEQYF. In DNA, the CDR3 is TGTGCCTGGAGTGACCTAGCCTACGAGCAGTACTTC.